This TCR beta chain was profiled in a study of blood T cell repertoires in COVID-19. Overall study: The samples span acute and convalescent COVID-19 from the United States, Italy and Spain.

Under the authors' procedure: Reference gene primers were amplified, and this amplification served to estimate nucleated cell counts. This table comes from immunoSEQ multiplex PCR, and its TCRdb copy is limited to in-frame clones, with some not included. The V and J calls and the clone size are those of that table, but D and trimming were determined from the DNA. The data hold about 120,000 clones, with roughly 69% observed a single time. The CDR3 sequence is 13 residues long. Germline trimming cut 3 bases from V and 4 bases from J; bases unmatched to any gene: 2. The germline V gene encodes CDR1 KGHSH and CDR2 LQKENI.

The rearrangement links TRBV18 to TRBJ1-2, with 7 positions matching TRBD1. The receptor comes from a woman in her 70s with acute or convalescent COVID-19. The sequencing input was peripheral blood. The CDR3 spells CASSPTGAYGYTF. CDR3 sequence (DNA): TGTGCCAGCTCACCCACAGGGGCCTATGGCTACACCTTC.